This T cell receptor beta chain was recovered during a study of blood T cell repertoires in COVID-19. Produced via immunoSEQ multiplex PCR; TCRdb's table is partial and in-frame only. This sample yields approximately 77,000 clones, of which 70% to 90% are seen a single time; around 7% belongs to the top ten. With 5 bases clipped from V and 1 base from J, the junction kept 10 bases outside the gene matches. Looked up from germline, CDR1 is SGHVS and CDR2 is FNYEAQ. The CDR3 runs 17 residues. The sequenced sample was peripheral blood. This clonotype was sampled from a woman aged 80 or over with acute or convalescent COVID-19. V gene TRBV7-6 combines with J gene TRBJ2-7; 11 bases align to TRBD2. The CDR3 protein is CASSPPVGTSGSYEQYF. CDR3 sequence (DNA): TGTGCCAGCAGCCCCCCGGTCGGGACTAGCGGATCCTACGAGCAGTACTTC.